These 27 T cell receptor beta chains share one sample of origin, sequenced in a study of blood T cell repertoires in COVID-19. The repertoire was sequenced with immunoSEQ multiplex PCR; TCRdb's copy has only in-frame clones and lacks some. The sample contains around 100,000 clones, over 80% of which appear only once. Specimen: peripheral blood. Receptors originate from a man in his 70s with active or convalescent COVID-19.

The chain uses TRBV19 and TRBJ2-1; the D gene is possibly TRBD2 (5 bases). Looked up from germline, CDR1 is LNHDA and CDR2 is SQIVND (reference sequence). There are 16 residues in the CDR3. Trimming cost V 4 bases and J 7 bases, with 20 bases left between them. The CDR3 DNA is TGTGCCAGTAGTAAGACTATGGACGTCGGGCCTAATGAGCAGTTCTTC. Translating gives CASSKTMDVGPNEQFF.

This sequence joins TRBV19 and TRBJ2-3; TRBD2 matches 7 bases. Trimming took 6 bases from V and 5 from J; bases not matched to a gene: 14. CDR3 length equals 16 residues. Per the germline V gene, CDR1 is LNHDA and CDR2 is SQIVND (reference sequence). The CDR3 spells CASSRPVAGEEDTQYF. CDR3 coding DNA: TGTGCCAGTAGCCGTCCTGTGGCGGGGGAGGAAGATACGCAGTATTTT.

The chain combines TRBV10-3 with TRBJ1-5, with D perhaps matching TRBD1 (6 bases). CDR1 ENHRY and CDR2 SYGVKD come from the germline V gene. The CDR3 covers 13 residues. Trimming removed 6 bases from V and 6 bases from J, with 12 bases in between. The CDR3 bases are TGTGCCATCAGCCCAGGGGAGGGTCAGCCCCAGCATTTT. Translating it yields CAISPGEGQPQHF.

This clone was counted a single time. For the CDR3, the DNA is TGTGCCAGCAGCGTCAGGTACGACACTGAAGCTTTCTTT. The encoded protein is CASSVRYDTEAFF. J is TRBJ1-1 and V is TRBV7-3; D is ambiguous. The CDR3 runs 13 residues. Germline V gives CDR1 SGHTA, CDR2 FQGTGA. V lost 5 bases and J lost 3, with 10 bases in between.

The chain links TRBV7-8 to TRBJ1-3; D is uncertain. V was clipped by 4 bases and J by 4 bases, with 8 bases between them. The germline gives CDR1 SGHVS, CDR2 FQNEAQ. The CDR3 has 13 residues. The CDR3 nucleotides read TGTGCCAGCAGCTCATCCATCGGAAACACCATATATTTT. Its protein product is CASSSSIGNTIYF.

The chain uses TRBV6-2 or TRBV6-3 and TRBJ1-6; possibly TRBD1 for D (6 bases). Trimming shortened V by 5 bases and J by 6 bases, and 14 bases separated the two germline ends. The CDR3 consists of 15 residues. Germline V gene data show CDR1 as MNHEY and CDR2 as SVGEGT. CDR3 region: CASSPTRTVNSPLHF. The DNA of the CDR3 is TGTGCCAGCAGTCCCACCCGGACAGTTAATTCACCCCTCCACTTT.

This clone occurred once. The CDR3 nucleotides read TGTGCCAGCAGTGCAACAGGGGGCGGCACTGAAGCTTTCTTT. Translating it yields CASSATGGGTEAFF. The genes are TRBV25-1 and TRBJ1-1, with 9 nucleotides matching TRBD1. V was clipped by 4 bases and J by 4 bases; unmatched bases: 4. CDR3 size: 14 residues. Germline lookup yields CDR1 MGHDK and CDR2 SYGVNS.

This clone was observed a handful of times. The chain links TRBV20-1 to TRBJ2-2, with TRBD2 identical over 7 bases. After removal of 3 bases from V and 11 bases from J, the junction contained 3 bases not matched to a gene. The CDR3 loop spans 11 amino acids. Germline V gives CDR1 DFQATT, CDR2 SNEGSKA (reference sequence). The CDR3 DNA reads as TGCAGTGCTAGGGGAGGGATTGAGCTGTTTTTT. It translates to CSARGGIELFF.

The sample holds a few counts of this clone. The CDR3 sequence: CASKPPGRGTGNTIYF. The CDR3 nucleotides are TGTGCCAGTAAACCCCCGGGTAGGGGGACTGGAAACACCATATATTTT. This rearrangement joins TRBV19 to TRBJ1-3; tentatively, D is TRBD1 (6 bases). The CDR3 loop spans 16 amino acids. The germline CDR1 and CDR2 sequences are LNHDA and SQIVND (reference sequence). The ends were cut back, 7 bases at V and 2 bases at J, with 18 bases in the middle.

J is TRBJ1-3 and V is TRBV20-1; 7 bases are shared with TRBD1. The CDR3 runs 11 residues. Trimming removed 5 bases from V and 11 bases from J; junction bases left unmatched: 6. Germline V CDR1 and CDR2: DFQATT, SNEGSKA (reference sequence). CDR3 in DNA: TGCAGTGCTCCTAGTACAGGGGCCATATATTTT. It yields the protein CSAPSTGAIYF.

Turning to this clone: The sample carries other DNA sequences with the same CDR3. The chain carries TRBV18 and TRBJ1-1; the D gene is possibly TRBD1 (6 bases). V was clipped by 3 bases and J by 0 bases, with 8 bases between them. Germline CDR1 KGHSH, CDR2 LQKENI. This CDR3 is built from 14 residues. The CDR3 is CASSPDRMNTEAFF. CDR3 sequence (DNA): TGTGCCAGCTCACCGGACAGAATGAACACTGAAGCTTTCTTT.

The gene calls are TRBV23-1 and TRBJ1-5; TRBD1 might be the D (6 bases). TRBV23-1 is an open reading frame whose function is uncertain. The V end was cut by 0 bases, the J end by 7 bases, with 13 bases between. CDR3 length: 15 amino acids. The CDR3 sequence: CASSQSVPGEQPQHF. CDR3 nucleotides: TGCGCCAGCAGTCAATCGGTCCCAGGGGAACAGCCCCAGCATTTT.

The J gene is TRBJ1-3, the V gene TRBV6-6; 7 nucleotides agree with TRBD1. V was clipped by 5 bases and J by 1 base; unmatched bases: 8. Germline V gene data show CDR1 as MNHNY and CDR2 as SVGAGI (reference sequence). This CDR3 has 16 residues. CDR3 nucleotide sequence: TGTGCCAGCAGTCCGGGGAGGACAGGTTCTGGAAACACCATATATTTT. Its translation is CASSPGRTGSGNTIYF.

The genes are TRBV6-2 or TRBV6-3 and TRBJ1-1; 8 bases are shared with TRBD1. The CDR3 runs to 14 residues. The trim removed 5 bases at V and 5 bases at J, leaving 7 bases unmatched. Germline V lookup: CDR1 MNHEY, CDR2 SVGEGT. The CDR3 coding sequence is TGTGCCAGCAGTATCTCGACAGGGGTGACTGAAGCTTTCTTT. Its translation is CASSISTGVTEAFF.

The chain employs TRBV19 and TRBJ2-7; D possibly corresponds to TRBD1 (6 bases). Germline-derived CDR1 and CDR2 are LNHDA and SQIVND (reference sequence). The V and J ends lost 5 bases and 3 bases respectively, with 17 bases between them. The CDR3 loop spans 15 amino acids. CDR3 sequence: CASSPLGTTGYEQYF. CDR3 bases: TGTGCCAGTAGTCCCCTTGGGACAACAGGCTACGAGCAGTACTTC.

This clone was counted once. The J gene is TRBJ2-1, the V gene TRBV19, with D possibly matching TRBD2 (5 bases). Trimming removed 3 bases at V and 7 bases at J, with 22 bases between. The CDR3 extends over 17 amino acids. Germline CDR1 is LNHDA and CDR2 is SQIVND (reference sequence). The CDR3 nucleotides read TGTGCCAGTAGTATCGATATAGGCGGGTTAGGTGGGAATGAGCAGTTCTTC. It yields the protein CASSIDIGGLGGNEQFF.

V gene TRBV25-1 combines with J gene TRBJ2-7; 7 bases map to TRBD2. J was trimmed by 8 bases and V by 2 bases; bases with no gene match: 15. The CDR3 spans 16 residues. Germline V CDR1 and CDR2: MGHDK, SYGVNS. The CDR3 nucleotides read TGTGCCAGCAGTGAAGGGGGGGGGACTCCCGGGGCTCAGCAGTACTTC. Translating it yields CASSEGGGTPGAQQYF.

The V gene is TRBV28, the J gene TRBJ1-1; TRBD1 might be the D (5 bases). Germline assignment: CDR1 MDHEN and CDR2 SYDVKM. V lost 4 bases, J lost 6 bases, and 9 bases lay in between. The CDR3 loop spans 12 amino acids. The CDR3 nucleotides are TGTGCCAGCAGTTCCCAGGGTCCTGAAGCTTTCTTT. Amino acid sequence: CASSSQGPEAFF. The variable domain in full, with the rest retrieved from reference TRBV28 and TRBJ1-1, is DVKVTQSSRYLVKRTGEKVFLECVQDMDHENMFWYRQDPGLGLRLIYFSYDVKMKEKGDIPEGYSVSREKKERFSLILESASTNQTSMYLCASSSQGPEAFFGQGTRLTVV.

V gene TRBV6-5 combines with J gene TRBJ1-4; weak D call: TRBD1 (5 bases). This CDR3 contains 16 residues. V dropped 4 bases and J dropped 0 bases, with 12 bases sitting between them. Germline V gene lookup returns CDR1 MNHEY and CDR2 SVGAGI. This CDR3 reads CASSSPRGTTNEKLFF. The CDR3 DNA is TGTGCCAGCAGTTCCCCCCGGGGGACAACTAATGAAAAACTGTTTTTT.

The V gene is TRBV11-2, the J gene TRBJ1-6, with D uncertain. Trimming took 1 base from V and 5 from J, leaving 12 bases between them. From germline, CDR1 is SGHAT and CDR2 FQNNGV. The CDR3 consists of 16 residues. Here the CDR3 DNA reads TGTGCCAGCAGCTTAGGAGCTGGGCAGAATAATTCACCCCTCCACTTT. It codes for CASSLGAGQNNSPLHF. Full variable domain (outside the CDR3, taken from reference TRBV11-2 and TRBJ1-6): EAGVAQSPRYKIIEKRQSVAFWCNPISGHATLYWYQQILGQGPKLLIQFQNNGVVDDSQLPKDRFSAERLKGVDSTLKIQPAKLEDSAVYLCASSLGAGQNNSPLHFGNGTRLTVT.

CDR3 sequence reads: CASKAVAGGNEQYF. Written as DNA, the CDR3 is TGTGCCAGCAAGGCGGTAGCGGGGGGAAACGAGCAGTACTTC. The chain is built from TRBV2 and TRBJ2-7; 10 bases line up with TRBD2. There are 14 residues in the CDR3. V lost 7 bases, J lost 5 bases, and 8 bases stayed unmatched. Germline V gene sequence: CDR1 SNHLY, CDR2 FYNNEI.

The CDR3 here is CASSQGSGGPNTEAFF. DNA of the CDR3: TGTGCCAGCAGCCAAGGGAGCGGGGGGCCGAACACTGAAGCTTTCTTT. J is TRBJ1-1 and V is TRBV4-2; D possibly corresponds to TRBD1 (6 bases). The CDR3 is 16 amino acids. V was cut by 1 base and J by 1 base, with 13 bases left in between. Germline assignment: CDR1 LGHNA and CDR2 YNFKEQ.

The chain joins TRBV5-5 to TRBJ2-5, with TRBD1 matching 12 bases. V lost 2 bases to trimming and J lost 2 bases; unmatched junction nucleotides: 7. Germline V gives CDR1 SGHKS, CDR2 YYEKEE (reference sequence). The CDR3 covers 17 residues. The chain's CDR3 is CASSLRGQGAKQETQYF. In nucleotides, the CDR3 is TGTGCCAGCAGCTTACGGGGACAGGGGGCGAAACAAGAGACCCAGTACTTC.

Note on this clone: Distinct nucleotide sequences in the sample also encode this CDR3. This sequence joins TRBV6-6 and TRBJ1-1; TRBD1 is a possible D gene (5 bases). This CDR3 comprises 13 residues. Germline V gene sequence: CDR1 MNHNY, CDR2 SVGAGI (reference sequence). V was cut by 0 bases and J by 5 bases, with 7 bases left in between. The CDR3 nucleotides read TGTGCCAGCAGTTACTCGCGGGGGACTGAAGCTTTCTTT. Translating it yields CASSYSRGTEAFF.

This chain joins TRBV4-2 and TRBJ1-2, with D tentatively TRBD1 (5 bases). CDR3 length: 15 amino acids. From germline, CDR1 is LGHNA and CDR2 YNFKEQ. V lost 0 bases and J 4 bases, leaving 12 bases between the germline ends. The CDR3 nucleotides are TGTGCCAGCAGCCAAGACTGGAGGGGAGCCTATGGCTACACCTTC. Its translation is CASSQDWRGAYGYTF.

CDR3 DNA sequence: TGCGCCAGCAGCTCAACGTCAGAAGGCTACACCTTC. It codes for CASSSTSEGYTF. This chain connects TRBV5-1 to TRBJ1-2, with D unclear. This CDR3 is 12 amino acids long. Germline assignment: CDR1 SGHRS and CDR2 YFSETQ. Trimming removed 3 bases at V and 8 bases at J, with 11 bases between.

This clone appeared a few times. The V gene is TRBV24-1, the J gene TRBJ1-2, with 10 bases lining up with TRBD1. V lost 5 bases and J lost 4; bases outside the gene matches: 3. CDR3 length equals 14 residues. The germline gives CDR1 KGHDR, CDR2 SFDVKD. The CDR3 nucleotides read TGTGCCACCAGTGGACAGGGGGCCCTCTATGGCTACACCTTC. Residues: CATSGQGALYGYTF.